Below, one T cell receptor (beta chain) is given with its context. Its antigen remains unidentified. The CDR3 extends over 19 amino acids. The germline CDR1 and CDR2 sequences are SGHRS and YFSETQ. The junction had 14 bases not matched to a gene; V was cut back by 1 base and J by 1 base. Amplification used 60 Vbeta primers and 13 Jbeta primers. In the original analysis: Per a later analysis, the number of unique TCR beta chains was about 80 million, of which about 11 million were shared. The data were produced by immunoSEQ multiplex PCR, yet TCRdb's version contains in-frame clones alone and is incomplete. That table furnishes V, J and clone size, whereas the DNA furnished D and trimming. This sample has 120,000 or so clones, with 70% to 85% found just once. The data were taken from a study of cytomegalovirus exposure and HLA in healthy donors. Study-level points and caveats: In a later analysis, TCR beta V- and J-gene trimming showed a link to a missense DCLRE1C variant.

This receptor was identified in a man younger than 35 in good health and CMV-seronegative. This rearrangement joins TRBV5-1 to TRBJ1-1, with TRBD1 matching over 9 bases. Input material: PBMCs. The CDR3 protein is CASSLTLPGQGWGNTEAFF. In nucleotides, the CDR3 is TGCGCCAGCAGCTTGACCTTACCGGGACAGGGATGGGGGAACACTGAAGCTTTCTTT.